These 13 T cell receptor beta chains share one sample of origin, sequenced in a study of blood T cells in healthy people across ages. Through a sample-barcoded 5' primer and a J-beta primer mix, a second PCR was run for roughly 7 to 11 cycles. From the 5' RACE reads, TCRdb called clonotypes with MiXCR, one entry per CDR3 protein. The top ten hold around 13% of the sample, which has around 990,000 distinct CDR3 sequences, roughly two fifths seen once. The source material was blood. These receptors all come from a young man in good health.

The chain is built from TRBV4-2 and TRBJ1-2; 7 nucleotides match TRBD1. Trimming took 0 bases from V and 8 from J; bases not matched to a gene: 6. This CDR3 has 14 residues. CDR1 is LGHNA and CDR2 is YNFKEQ in the germline V gene. This CDR3 is CASSQDWRGRGYTF. The CDR3 bases are TGTGCCAGCAGCCAAGATTGGAGGGGGCGCGGCTACACCTTC.

The rearrangement joins TRBV20-1 to TRBJ1-6; D ambiguous. Germline assignment: CDR1 DFQATT and CDR2 SNEGSKA (reference sequence). V was trimmed by 6 bases and J by 2 bases, leaving 14 bases between them. CDR3 size: 15 residues. The CDR3 bases are TGCAGTGCAACGGCCCGCCGCCCCTATAATTCACCCCTCCACTTT. Its protein is CSATARRPYNSPLHF.

This chain joins TRBV7-9 and TRBJ1-1; D is ambiguous. Germline CDR1 reads SEHNR; CDR2 reads FQNEAQ (reference sequence). V was shortened by 1 base and J by 1 base, with 10 bases between the two germline ends. This CDR3 contains 15 residues. The CDR3 loop reads CASSLERAGNTEAFF. CDR3 bases: TGTGCCAGCAGCTTAGAGAGGGCGGGGAACACTGAAGCTTTCTTT.

Here the CDR3 reads CASSQETYTNQPQHF. The CDR3 DNA reads TGCGCCAGCAGCCAGGAAACTTACACAAATCAGCCCCAGCATTTT. The chain carries TRBV4-1 and TRBJ1-5; D unresolved. The germline gives CDR1 MGHRA, CDR2 YSYEKL. The ends were cut back, 3 bases at V and 4 bases at J, with 13 bases in the middle. The CDR3 is 15 amino acids.

In regard to this clonotype: A junction boundary mismatches the germline segment, possibly from a read error. The V call is TRBV12-3 or TRBV12-4, the J call TRBJ2-1; tentatively, D is TRBD2 (5 bases). This CDR3 spans 14 amino acids. CDR3 bases: TGTGCCAGCAGGTTAGCGAGCTCCTACAATGAGCAGTTCTTC. Amino acids: CASRLASSYNEQFF.

Of note for this clonotype: A much larger clone differs by one base, so this may be a read error. This chain uses TRBV10-3 with TRBJ2-7; D gene uncertain. The V end was cut by 2 bases, the J end by 5 bases, with 4 bases between. This CDR3 is 11 amino acids long. Germline V gives CDR1 ENHRY, CDR2 SYGVKD. CDR3 nucleotide sequence: TGTGCCATCAGTGAGGGGCACGAGCAGTACTTC. It codes for CAISEGHEQYF.

The chain is built from TRBV6-5 and TRBJ2-3; 10 nucleotides match TRBD2. Germline V gene data show CDR1 as MNHEY and CDR2 as SVGAGI. The CDR3 is 14 amino acids. Trimming removed 6 bases from V and 5 bases from J; junction bases left unmatched: 5. CDR3 nucleotide sequence: TGTGCCAGCAGGCCAGCGGGGGGGGTAGATACGCAGTATTTT. The encoded protein is CASRPAGGVDTQYF.

V is TRBV7-2 and J is TRBJ2-1; 11 bases match TRBD2. The CDR3 loop spans 18 amino acids. Trimming took 4 bases from V and 4 from J; bases not matched to a gene: 12. Germline V gives CDR1 SGHTA, CDR2 FQGNSA. The CDR3 DNA is TGTGCCAGCAGCTCTTACTCAGGGACTAGCGGACCATACAATGAGCAGTTCTTC. Protein sequence: CASSSYSGTSGPYNEQFF. The entire variable domain, with the rest obtained from reference TRBV7-2 and TRBJ2-1, is as follows: GAGVSQSPSNKVTEKGKDVELRCDPISGHTALYWYRQSLGQGLEFLIYFQGNSAPDKSGLPSDRFSAERTGGSVSTLTIQRTQQEDSAVYLCASSSYSGTSGPYNEQFFGPGTRLTVL.

This clonotype has only a few counts. This chain joins TRBV7-2 and TRBJ2-1; D remains unclear. The germline gives CDR1 SGHTA, CDR2 FQGNSA. Between the trimmed V and J ends, which lost 3 bases and 5 bases, there was a span of 17 bases. The CDR3 is made up of 16 amino acids. This chain's CDR3 is CASSLAGPSVNNEQFF. The CDR3 coding sequence is TGTGCCAGCAGCTTGGCCGGGCCCTCTGTTAACAATGAGCAGTTCTTC. The full variable domain, rest sourced from reference TRBV7-2 and TRBJ2-1, is GAGVSQSPSNKVTEKGKDVELRCDPISGHTALYWYRQSLGQGLEFLIYFQGNSAPDKSGLPSDRFSAERTGGSVSTLTIQRTQQEDSAVYLCASSLAGPSVNNEQFFGPGTRLTVL.

The chain couples TRBV14 to TRBJ1-1, with a possible D match to TRBD1 (5 bases). The ends were cut back, 0 bases at V and 5 bases at J, with 16 bases in the middle. Germline CDR1 and CDR2: SGHDN and FVKESK. This CDR3 contains 16 residues. The CDR3 DNA sequence: TGTGCCAGCAGCCAAGAGAGGGGTCGCAGAACGACTGAAGCTTTCTTT. Its protein is CASSQERGRRTTEAFF.

V and J are TRBV10-3 and TRBJ2-1; 10 bases fit TRBD2. Unmatched junction bases numbered 16, after V lost 4 bases and J lost 10 bases. Germline V gene lookup returns CDR1 ENHRY and CDR2 SYGVKD. The CDR3 length is 17 residues. The chain's CDR3 is CAISATGEAGGRWEQFF. The CDR3 coding sequence is TGTGCCATCAGTGCCACCGGAGAAGCGGGGGGGCGTTGGGAGCAGTTCTTC.

This clonotype appeared a few times. The V and J genes are TRBV5-1 and TRBJ2-1, with 7 bases that match TRBD2. This CDR3 spans 17 amino acids. V shed 5 bases, J shed 1 base, and the junction held 12 bases outside the gene matches. Germline loops: CDR1 SGHRS, CDR2 YFSETQ. This chain's CDR3 is CASSVRGGGWSYNEQFF. As DNA, the CDR3 is TGCGCCAGCAGTGTTAGGGGCGGGGGTTGGTCCTACAATGAGCAGTTCTTC.

This chain uses TRBV4-2 with TRBJ2-1; weak D call: TRBD1 (7 bases). Between the trimmed V and J ends, which lost 5 bases and 5 bases, there was a span of 19 bases. Germline lookup yields CDR1 LGHNA and CDR2 YNFKEQ. The length of the CDR3 is 16 residues. The CDR3 coding sequence is TGTGCCAGCAGCGTTATTGGAGGGGGCCCAAACAATGAGCAGTTCTTC. It codes for CASSVIGGGPNNEQFF.